A single sample is the source of the 21 T cell receptor beta chains below, sequenced in a study of shared clonotypes between healthy human individuals (dated by TCRdb to about 2020). CD8 naive samples were obtained by positive selection for CCR7 among CD45RO-negative cells, yielding a CD45RA+CCR7+ population from which TemRA cells were excluded. Library preparation was by the immunoSEQ multiplex PCR assay. TCRdb took over this immuneACCESS table, retaining in-frame rearrangements with V and J assigned. Such tables are incomplete; in checked studies, under half of the missing clones stem from an unresolved V gene, and the remainder is unexplained. The sample data list roughly 2.1 million clones, and approximately 94% of these were observed just once. The ten top clones hold 1.5% to 2% of the sample. The source material was naive CD8+ T cells from PBMCs. Interpreted using the paper, the cell subset or site label stands for: CD45RA+CCR7+. The receptors originated from a man in his late teens or twenties in good health. Some clones in this sample may be carry-over from other donors' samples.

The rearrangement uses TRBV6-1 and TRBJ1-3; 8 nucleotides align to TRBD1. With V trimmed by 8 bases and J by 0 bases, 3 bases remained unmatched. CDR1 is MNHNS, CDR2 SASEGT, per germline. The CDR3 is 14 residues long. For the CDR3, the DNA is TGTGCCAGCGACAGGGGACTCTCTGGAAACACCATATATTTT. Its translation is CASDRGLSGNTIYF.

The V and J genes are TRBV19 and TRBJ2-1; 10 bases match TRBD2. The CDR3 sequence is 15 residues long. Germline trimming cut 5 bases from V and 7 bases from J; bases unmatched to any gene: 8. The germline V gene has CDR1 LNHDA and CDR2 SQIVND (reference sequence). The CDR3 sequence: CASSVLAGPVNEQFF. The CDR3 DNA follows: TGTGCCAGTAGTGTACTAGCGGGGCCCGTAAATGAGCAGTTCTTC. The entire variable domain, with the rest obtained from reference TRBV19 and TRBJ2-1, is as follows: DGGITQSPKYLFRKEGQNVTLSCEQNLNHDAMYWYRQDPGQGLRLIYYSQIVNDFQKGDIAEGYSVSREKKESFPLTVTSAQKNPTAFYLCASSVLAGPVNEQFFGPGTRLTVL.

In regard to this clone: In the same sample, other DNA sequences code for this CDR3. The chain couples TRBV9 to TRBJ2-2; D gene uncertain. This CDR3 spans 14 amino acids. Germline V gene sequence: CDR1 SGDLS, CDR2 YYNGEE. The V gene lost 0 bases and the J gene lost 4 bases, with 7 bases spanning the gap. The CDR3 region has the DNA TGTGCCAGCAGCGTAGGAGGCAGCACCGGGGAGCTGTTTTTT. Its protein is CASSVGGSTGELFF.

The J gene is TRBJ2-3, the V gene TRBV5-6, with D uncertain. The germline gives CDR1 SGHDT, CDR2 YYEEEE. The germline V and J ends were trimmed by 0 bases and 2 bases, with 13 bases remaining between them. The CDR3 spans 16 residues. The CDR3 region is CASSLDPDGYTDTQYF. The CDR3 coding sequence is TGTGCCAGCAGCTTGGACCCGGACGGCTACACAGATACGCAGTATTTT.

The rearrangement uses TRBV6-6 and TRBJ1-2, with D tentatively TRBD1 (6 bases). The CDR3 totals 14 residues. CDR1 and CDR2 (germline): MNHNY, SVGAGI (reference sequence). Trimming took 2 bases from V and 8 from J, leaving 15 bases between them. CDR3 sequence: CASSYGWGALGYTF. Here the CDR3 DNA reads TGTGCCAGCAGTTACGGATGGGGGGCGCTGGGCTACACCTTC.

The V and J genes are TRBV15 and TRBJ2-7; D might be TRBD1 (5 bases). V gave up 3 bases and J gave up 2 bases, with 11 bases separating them. Germline lookup yields CDR1 LNHNV and CDR2 YYDKDF (reference sequence). This CDR3 spans 14 amino acids. CDR3: CATSRTELTYEQYF. The DNA for the CDR3 is TGTGCCACCAGCAGGACAGAATTAACCTACGAGCAGTACTTC.

V usage is TRBV12-2 and J usage is TRBJ2-7; the table gives TRBD1 as D, unverified against the DNA. TRBV12-2 has pseudogene status. The CDR3 consists of 16 residues. CDR3 residues: CASRFFHGNRGNEQYF. CDR3 bases: TGTGCAAGTCGCTTTTTCCACGGTAACAGGGGAAACGAGCAGTACTTC.

This clone has a single count. V gene TRBV12-5 combines with J gene TRBJ2-5; D is tentatively TRBD1 or TRBD2 (5 bases each). CDR3 size: 16 residues. CDR1 LGHNT and CDR2 FRNRAP come from the germline V gene. The germline V and J ends were trimmed by 5 bases and 5 bases, with 21 bases remaining between them. The CDR3 protein is CASGQTGTPQWETQYF. CDR3 DNA: TGTGCTAGTGGTCAAACCGGGACCCCCCAGTGGGAGACCCAGTACTTC.

This clone was found once. The chain employs TRBV7-2 and TRBJ2-7, with 14 bases aligning to TRBD2. The CDR3 sequence is 19 residues long. Germline-derived CDR1 and CDR2 are SGHTA and FQGNSA. V trimming: 5 bases; J trimming: 2 bases; junction bases outside the gene matches: 14. CDR3 sequence: CASSPSGLAGGKTTYEQYF. The CDR3 DNA reads TGTGCCAGCAGCCCCTCCGGACTAGCGGGAGGCAAAACGACCTACGAGCAGTACTTC.

The chain employs TRBV27 and TRBJ2-3; the D gene is possibly TRBD2 (5 bases). The CDR3 length is 15 residues. V lost 7 bases and J lost 4, with 18 bases in between. Germline V gene data show CDR1 as MNHEY and CDR2 as SMNVEV (reference sequence). CDR3 loop: CASTPGNNGADTQYF. CDR3 DNA sequence: TGTGCCAGCACCCCCGGGAACAATGGGGCAGATACGCAGTATTTT.

The V gene is TRBV27, the J gene TRBJ2-7, with 9 bases matching TRBD1. Germline CDR1 reads MNHEY; CDR2 reads SMNVEV (reference sequence). The V segment lost 4 bases and the J segment 5 bases; nucleotides outside the gene matches: 6. The CDR3 consists of 14 residues. The CDR3, as DNA: TGTGCCAGCAGTTCCCGGGACAGGGACCACGAGCAGTACTTC. This codes for CASSSRDRDHEQYF.

This clone was recorded once. The chain uses TRBV10-3 and TRBJ2-1, with 8 positions matching TRBD2. CDR3 size: 18 residues. Germline CDR1 is ENHRY and CDR2 is SYGVKD. The ends lost 3 bases at V and 1 base at J; junction bases unmatched: 11. The CDR3 sequence is CAISDNQLAGTSYNEQFF. Here the CDR3 DNA reads TGTGCCATCAGTGATAATCAGCTAGCGGGCACTTCCTACAATGAGCAGTTCTTC.

This clone occurred once. The V and J genes are TRBV5-6 and TRBJ2-7; TRBD1 agrees at 7 bases. CDR1 and CDR2 (germline): SGHDT, YYEEEE. V gave up 6 bases and J gave up 2 bases; unmatched junction bases: 5. This CDR3 is 13 amino acids long. This CDR3 is CASTLQGTYEQYF. The CDR3 nucleotides read TGTGCCAGCACGCTACAGGGGACCTACGAGCAGTACTTC.

V usage is TRBV10-3 and J usage is TRBJ1-4, with a tentative D call TRBD1 (6 bases). This CDR3 is 15 amino acids long. The V end lost 5 bases, the J end lost 0 bases, and 10 bases lay between the germline ends. Looked up from germline, CDR1 is ENHRY and CDR2 is SYGVKD. The chain's CDR3 is CAISSGQSTNEKLFF. The CDR3 region has the DNA TGTGCCATCAGTTCTGGACAGTCAACTAATGAAAAACTGTTTTTT.

This chain connects TRBV7-2 to TRBJ1-5; D not certain. CDR3 length: 14 residues. V lost 5 bases to trimming and J lost 5 bases, with 13 bases between them. From germline, CDR1 is SGHTA and CDR2 FQGNSA. The CDR3: CASSLFYRDQPQHF. For the CDR3, the DNA is TGTGCCAGCAGCCTCTTCTATCGGGATCAGCCCCAGCATTTT.

The chain uses TRBV12-5 and TRBJ2-2; D is perhaps TRBD1 or TRBD2 (5 bases each). The germline V and J ends were trimmed by 0 bases and 4 bases, with 12 bases remaining between them. This CDR3 region has 16 residues. The germline V gene has CDR1 LGHNT and CDR2 FRNRAP. CDR3 in DNA: TGTGCTAGTGGTTTGGTAACAGGACGGGGCACCGGGGAGCTGTTTTTT. This gives the protein CASGLVTGRGTGELFF.

The chain recombines TRBV6-5 with TRBJ1-3; D is unresolved. This CDR3 is 15 amino acids long. Looked up from germline, CDR1 is MNHEY and CDR2 is SVGAGI. Trimming stripped 2 bases from V and 0 bases from J, with 8 bases between. CDR3 in amino acids: CASSYGRYSGNTIYF. The CDR3 DNA is TGTGCCAGCAGTTACGGCAGGTACTCTGGAAACACCATATATTTT.

The chain employs TRBV6-5 and TRBJ2-7; 9 bases are a match to TRBD2. V gave up 4 bases and J gave up 3 bases; unmatched junction bases: 7. CDR3 length equals 15 residues. Germline lookup yields CDR1 MNHEY and CDR2 SVGAGI. DNA of the CDR3: TGTGCCAGCAGTTCCCCAAGACTAGCGGACTACGAGCAGTACTTC. Its protein is CASSSPRLADYEQYF.

For this clone: Other DNA sequences within the sample encode an identical CDR3. J is TRBJ2-7 and V is TRBV7-9, with unresolved D. Germline V gives CDR1 SEHNR, CDR2 FQNEAQ (reference sequence). V gave up 5 bases and J gave up 0 bases, with 5 bases separating them. The CDR3 has 12 amino acids. In DNA form, the CDR3 reads TGTGCCAGCAGCCCTGTCTCCTACGAGCAGTACTTC. This encodes CASSPVSYEQYF.

The rearrangement joins TRBV27 to TRBJ2-7; D not resolved. The V gene's germline CDR1 is MNHEY and CDR2 SMNVEV (reference sequence). Deletions cut 5 bases from V and 2 bases from J, with 19 bases between. This CDR3 region has 16 residues. CDR3 residues: CASSLSPGEPAYEQYF. The CDR3 DNA reads TGTGCCAGCAGTCTAAGTCCCGGCGAGCCCGCCTACGAGCAGTACTTC.

The chain couples TRBV7-3 to TRBJ2-2, with 8 bases lining up with TRBD2. Trimming cost V 1 base and J 4 bases; bases outside gene matches: 5. CDR1 and CDR2 (germline): SGHTA, FQGTGA. CDR3 size: 16 residues. CDR3 nucleotides: TGTGCCAGCAGCTTAAAACGGGGGGGCCCCACCGGGGAGCTGTTTTTT. Translated, it gives CASSLKRGGPTGELFF.